This entry describes one TCR beta chain. Its antigen is currently not known. Base-call qualities are not available, and no considerably larger clone is one nucleotide away. The germline V gene (reference sequence) gives CDR1 as SGHAT and CDR2 as FQDESV. The V end loses 1 base and the J end loses 3 bases, and a stretch of 7 bases separates them. From its cysteine to its valine, the CDR3 spans 13 amino acids. Only CDR3 DNA remains: 39 bases, in frame from the first base. The sample belongs to a study of OX40 agonist ivuxolimab in advanced cancers. As for the study more broadly: Ivuxolimab was an agonistic, fully human IgG2 monoclonal antibody directed against OX40 (CD134), a costimulatory receptor. Intravenous ivuxolimab was administered to patients every 2 weeks at six dose levels: 0.01, 0.1, 0.3, 1.5, 3 and 10 mg/kg. Of the approximately 50 patients in dose escalation, some 20 had hepatocellular carcinoma, roughly 15 had melanoma, 9 had renal cell carcinoma and 9 had head and neck cancer. The dose-escalation cohort was approximately 83% male with a mean age of around 62 years, ranging from about 20 to 85. Prior anti-PD-1, anti-PD-L1 or anti-CTLA-4 therapy was permitted, and less than 45% of dose-escalation patients had received checkpoint inhibitors. Three dose-escalation patients achieved partial responses, one with hepatocellular carcinoma and two with cutaneous melanoma. Peripheral TCRbeta sequencing aimed to test whether ivuxolimab altered TCR sequence diversity and caused clonal T-cell expansion. The monotherapy dose-escalation portion (N ≈ 56 patients) of the phase I ivuxolimab trial is reported in the paper. The full study reports these points: Low levels of normalized T-cell clonal expansion were also shown by some nonresponding patients. At doses from 0.1 to 3.0 mg/kg, clonal expansion was seen in both CD4+ and CD8+ blood T cells between baseline and week 6. In the 0.1-3.0 mg/kg groups, partial responders had among the lowest normalized peripheral clonal expansion, particularly in CD8+ T cells. The antigen specificity of the clonally expanded peripheral T cells was not determined. On average, CD8+ T cells showed more expanded clones than CD4+ T cells after ivuxolimab.

To sequence the TCRbeta CDR3 region, genomic DNA was isolated from the sorted cells. The immunoSEQ Assay was used to sequence the TCRbeta CDR3 regions. This immuneACCESS table, as held by TCRdb, lists in-frame sequences with V and J called but not all clones. Of the missing ones, under half trace to an unresolved V gene in checked studies; the others have no known cause. The sample contains tens of thousands of clones, over 80% of them found a single time. The top ten clonotypes cover around 4% of the sample. The trial excluded patients who had a history of autoimmune disease or who were on systemic immunosuppression. In every dose cohort, peripheral blood was drawn for TCR sequencing at baseline, cycle 4 day 1, and cycle 7 day 1. Samples came from an open-label, multicenter, first-in-human phase I dose-escalation trial of ivuxolimab. The trial enrolled adults with locally advanced or metastatic head and neck squamous cell, hepatocellular, melanoma or renal cell carcinoma. Before TCR sequencing, CD4+ and CD8+ T cells were separately sorted from peripheral blood.

The chain joins TRBV11-1 to TRBJ2-7; no D segment can be confidently identified. Sequenced here: CD4+ or CD8+ T cells sorted from blood, sampled in a trial of the OX40 agonist ivuxolimab. The source is an adult with an advanced solid tumor such as melanoma, head and neck, liver or kidney cancer. The DNA reads TGTGCCAGCAGCTTAGGTCCGAACTACGAGCAGTACGTC. The resulting protein is CASSLGPNYEQYV.